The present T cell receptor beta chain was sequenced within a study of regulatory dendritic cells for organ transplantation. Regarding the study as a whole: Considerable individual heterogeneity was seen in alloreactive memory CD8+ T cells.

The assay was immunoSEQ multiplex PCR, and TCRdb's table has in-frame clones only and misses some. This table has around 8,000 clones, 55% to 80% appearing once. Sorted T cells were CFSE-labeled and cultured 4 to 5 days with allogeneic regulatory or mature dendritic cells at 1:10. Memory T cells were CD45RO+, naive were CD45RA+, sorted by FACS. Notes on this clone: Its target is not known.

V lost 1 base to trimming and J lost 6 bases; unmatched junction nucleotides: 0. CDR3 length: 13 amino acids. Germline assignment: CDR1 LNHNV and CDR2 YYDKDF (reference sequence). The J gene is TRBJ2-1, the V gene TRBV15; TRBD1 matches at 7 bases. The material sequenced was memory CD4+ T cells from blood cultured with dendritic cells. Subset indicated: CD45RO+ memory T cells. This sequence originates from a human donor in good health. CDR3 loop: CATSRGQGNEQFF. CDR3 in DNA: TGTGCCACCAGCAGAGGACAGGGCAATGAGCAGTTCTTC.